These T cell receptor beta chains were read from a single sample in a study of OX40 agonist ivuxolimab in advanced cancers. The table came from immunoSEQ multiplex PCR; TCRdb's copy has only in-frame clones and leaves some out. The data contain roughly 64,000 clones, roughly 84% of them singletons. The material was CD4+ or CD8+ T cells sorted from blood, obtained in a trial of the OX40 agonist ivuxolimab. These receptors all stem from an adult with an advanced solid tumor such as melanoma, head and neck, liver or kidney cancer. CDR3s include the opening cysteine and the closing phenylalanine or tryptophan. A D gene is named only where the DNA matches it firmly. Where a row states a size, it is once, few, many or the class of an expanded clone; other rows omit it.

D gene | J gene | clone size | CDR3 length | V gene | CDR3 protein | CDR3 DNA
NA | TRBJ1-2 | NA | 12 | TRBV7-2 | CASSPVTYGYTF | TGTGCCAGCAGCCCCGTAACCTATGGCTACACCTTC
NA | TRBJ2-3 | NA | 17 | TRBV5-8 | CASSLKGRGELTDTQYF | TGTGCCAGCAGCTTGAAAGGCAGGGGGGAGTTAACAGATACGCAGTATTTT
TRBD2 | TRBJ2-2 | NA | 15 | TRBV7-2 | CASSSGLAYTGELFF | TGTGCCAGCAGCTCCGGACTAGCGTACACCGGGGAGCTGTTTTTT
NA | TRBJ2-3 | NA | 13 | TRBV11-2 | CASSLGGTDTQYF | TGTGCCAGCAGCTTAGGCGGGACAGATACGCAGTATTTT
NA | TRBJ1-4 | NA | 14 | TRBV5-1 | CASSRGQRGEKLFF | TGCGCCAGCAGCAGAGGACAGAGGGGAGAAAAACTGTTTTTT
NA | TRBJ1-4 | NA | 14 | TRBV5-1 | CASRQGSTNEKLFF | TGCGCCAGCAGACAGGGTTCAACTAATGAAAAACTGTTTTTT
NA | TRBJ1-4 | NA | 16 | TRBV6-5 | CASSYSDGGGEEKLFF | TGTGCCAGCAGTTACTCAGACGGGGGAGGAGAGGAAAAACTGTTTTTT
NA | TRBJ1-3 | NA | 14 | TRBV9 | CASSVGQGRDTIYF | TGTGCCAGCAGCGTAGGGCAGGGGAGGGACACCATATATTTT
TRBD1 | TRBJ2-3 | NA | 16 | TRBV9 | CASSVDGTGGWNTQYF | TGTGCCAGCAGCGTAGATGGGACAGGGGGCTGGAATACGCAGTATTTT
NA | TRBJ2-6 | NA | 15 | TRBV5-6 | CASSYLDSGANVLTF | TGTGCCAGCAGCTACCTAGACTCTGGGGCCAACGTCCTGACTTTC
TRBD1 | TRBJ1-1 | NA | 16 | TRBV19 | CASSNPATGRGTEAFF | TGTGCCAGTAGTAACCCTGCGACAGGGAGGGGCACTGAAGCTTTCTTT
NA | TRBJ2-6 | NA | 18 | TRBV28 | CASSFRPGKLSGANVLTF | TGTGCCAGCAGTTTTCGACCGGGGAAGCTCTCTGGGGCCAACGTCCTGACTTTC
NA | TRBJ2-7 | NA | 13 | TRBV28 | CASLGPIKLEQYF | TGTGCCAGCTTGGGGCCCATCAAGCTCGAGCAGTACTTC
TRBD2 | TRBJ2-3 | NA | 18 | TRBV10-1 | CASSESIIREGNTDTQYF | TGCGCCAGCAGTGAGTCGATCATTCGGGAGGGCAACACAGATACGCAGTATTTT
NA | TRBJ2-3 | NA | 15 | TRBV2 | CASSWGGGSTDTQYF | TGTGCCAGCAGTTGGGGAGGGGGAAGCACAGATACGCAGTATTTT
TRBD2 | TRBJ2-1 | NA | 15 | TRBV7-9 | CASSLTSGSTNEQFF | TGTGCCAGCAGCTTAACTAGCGGTTCCACTAATGAGCAGTTCTTC
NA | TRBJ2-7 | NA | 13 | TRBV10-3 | CAISEHIGLWQYF | TGTGCCATCAGTGAGCATATAGGGTTGTGGCAGTACTTC
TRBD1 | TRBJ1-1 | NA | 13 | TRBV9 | CASSSQGETEAFF | TGTGCCAGCAGCTCGCAGGGGGAAACTGAAGCTTTCTTT
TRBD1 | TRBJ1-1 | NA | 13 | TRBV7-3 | CASSTSGGTEAFF | TGTGCCAGCAGCACCTCAGGGGGCACTGAAGCTTTCTTT
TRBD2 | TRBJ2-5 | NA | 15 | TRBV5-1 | CASEEGGGAPETQYF | TGCGCCAGCGAAGAAGGCGGGGGGGCCCCCGAGACCCAGTACTTC
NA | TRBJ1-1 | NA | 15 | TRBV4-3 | CASSLAARGGTEAFF | TGCGCCAGCAGCCTAGCCGCGAGGGGAGGGACTGAAGCTTTCTTT
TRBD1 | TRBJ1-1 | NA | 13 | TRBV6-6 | CASSVTGRTEAFF | TGTGCCAGCAGTGTGACAGGGCGCACTGAAGCTTTCTTT
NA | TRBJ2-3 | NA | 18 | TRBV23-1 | CASSQSPPAQASTDTQYF | TGCGCCAGCAGTCAATCACCCCCTGCGCAGGCTAGCACAGATACGCAGTATTTT
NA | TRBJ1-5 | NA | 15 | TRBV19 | CASTPPGSHNQPQHF | TGTGCCAGTACCCCCCCCGGCAGCCACAATCAGCCCCAGCATTTT
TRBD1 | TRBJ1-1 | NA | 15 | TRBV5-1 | CASSSGTDMNTEAFF | TGCGCCAGCAGCTCCGGGACAGACATGAACACTGAAGCTTTCTTT
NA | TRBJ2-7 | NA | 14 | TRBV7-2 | CASSLGGQRYEQYF | TGTGCCAGCAGCTTGGGGGGACAAAGATACGAGCAGTACTTC
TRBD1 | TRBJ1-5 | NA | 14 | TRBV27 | CASSLKGADQPQHF | TGTGCCAGCAGTTTAAAGGGGGCCGATCAGCCCCAGCATTTT
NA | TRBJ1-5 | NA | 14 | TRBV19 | CASSLRDGPWPQHF | TGTGCCAGTAGTCTCCGGGACGGACCCTGGCCCCAGCATTTT
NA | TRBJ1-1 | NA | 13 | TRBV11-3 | CASSTSQNTEAFF | TGTGCCAGCAGCACCAGCCAGAACACTGAAGCTTTCTTT
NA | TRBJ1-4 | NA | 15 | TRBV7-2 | CASSEVQGNNEKLFF | TGTGCCAGCAGCGAAGTCCAGGGGAATAATGAAAAACTGTTTTTT
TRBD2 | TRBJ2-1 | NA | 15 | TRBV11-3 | CASSFRTSGSNEQFF | TGTGCCAGCAGCTTCAGGACTAGCGGGAGTAATGAGCAGTTCTTC
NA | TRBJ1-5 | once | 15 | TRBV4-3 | CASSQSTGKGQPQHF | TGCGCCAGCAGCCAATCTACAGGGAAGGGTCAGCCCCAGCATTTT
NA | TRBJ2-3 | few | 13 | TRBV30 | CAWSRYGAPTQYF | TGTGCCTGGAGTAGGTACGGAGCCCCTACGCAGTATTTT
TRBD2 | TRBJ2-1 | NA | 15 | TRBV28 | CASSLGGLANNEQFF | TGTGCCAGCAGTTTAGGAGGACTAGCCAACAATGAGCAGTTCTTC
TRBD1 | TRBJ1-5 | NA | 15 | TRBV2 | CASSLQGASNQPQHF | TGTGCCAGCAGTTTACAGGGGGCCAGCAATCAGCCCCAGCATTTT
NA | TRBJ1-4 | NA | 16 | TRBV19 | CASTPRGSATNEKLFF | TGTGCCAGCACTCCTAGAGGATCGGCAACTAATGAAAAACTGTTTTTT
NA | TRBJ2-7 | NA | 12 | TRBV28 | CAAEDNSYEQYF | TGTGCCGCTGAAGACAACTCCTACGAGCAGTACTTC
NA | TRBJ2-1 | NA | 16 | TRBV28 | CASPSSSDRSYNEQFF | TGTGCCAGCCCTTCTTCCTCGGATCGCTCCTACAATGAGCAGTTCTTC
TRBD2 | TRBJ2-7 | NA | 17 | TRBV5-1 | CASSAGLTSGLHYEQYF | TGCGCCAGCAGCGCCGGCCTCACTAGCGGACTACACTACGAGCAGTACTTC
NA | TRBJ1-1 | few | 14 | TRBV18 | CASSPRKGSTEAFF | TGTGCCAGCTCACCTCGCAAAGGCTCGACTGAAGCTTTCTTT
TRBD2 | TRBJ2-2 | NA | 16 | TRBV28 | CASSHLAGGPSGELFF | TGTGCCAGCAGTCACCTCGCGGGGGGGCCTAGCGGGGAGCTGTTTTTT
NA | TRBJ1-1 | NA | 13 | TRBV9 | CASSVVPDTEAFF | TGTGCCAGCAGCGTAGTTCCGGACACTGAAGCTTTCTTT
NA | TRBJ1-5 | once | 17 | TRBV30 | CAWSAARTHGSNQPQHF | TGTGCCTGGAGTGCGGCCCGGACACATGGGAGCAATCAGCCCCAGCATTTT
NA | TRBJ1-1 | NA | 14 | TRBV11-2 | CASTRLAPNTEAFF | TGTGCCAGCACCCGCTTAGCTCCGAACACTGAAGCTTTCTTT
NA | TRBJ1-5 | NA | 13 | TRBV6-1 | CASNQGINQPQHF | TGTGCCAGCAATCAGGGAATCAATCAGCCCCAGCATTTT
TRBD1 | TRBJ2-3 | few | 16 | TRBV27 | CASRTRIDRGADTQYF | TGTGCCAGCAGGACGCGTATTGACAGGGGGGCAGATACGCAGTATTTT
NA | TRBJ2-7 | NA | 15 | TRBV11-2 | CASSSNPGASYEQYF | TGTGCCAGCAGCTCAAACCCAGGGGCTTCCTACGAGCAGTACTTC
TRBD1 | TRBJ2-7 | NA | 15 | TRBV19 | CASSIEGTGVHEQYF | TGTGCCAGTAGTATAGAGGGGACAGGGGTCCACGAGCAGTACTTC
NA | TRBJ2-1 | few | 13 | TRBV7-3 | CASSLQGGNEQFF | TGTGCCAGCAGCTTACAGGGAGGCAATGAGCAGTTCTTC
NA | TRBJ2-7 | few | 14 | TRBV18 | CASSPPTTLYEQYF | TGTGCCAGCTCACCGCCGACTACCCTCTACGAGCAGTACTTC
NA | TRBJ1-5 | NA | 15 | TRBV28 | CASSFGTYSNQPQHF | TGTGCCAGCAGTTTCGGGACTTATAGCAATCAGCCCCAGCATTTT
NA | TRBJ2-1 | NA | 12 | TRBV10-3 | CAISVHFGEQFF | TGTGCCATCAGTGTCCATTTCGGTGAGCAGTTCTTC
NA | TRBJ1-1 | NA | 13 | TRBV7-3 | CASSFTPGTEAFF | TGTGCCAGCAGCTTCACCCCTGGCACTGAAGCTTTCTTT
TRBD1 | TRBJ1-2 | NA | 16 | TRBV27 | CASSDFPPGGYYGYTF | TGTGCCAGCAGTGACTTCCCTCCAGGGGGCTACTATGGCTACACCTTC
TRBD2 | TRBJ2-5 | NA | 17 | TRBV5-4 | CASSFKIAGGGQETQYF | TGTGCCAGCAGCTTTAAAATAGCGGGAGGGGGTCAAGAGACCCAGTACTTC
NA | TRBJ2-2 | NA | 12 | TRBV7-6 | CASSPITGELFF | TGTGCCAGCAGCCCAATTACCGGGGAGCTGTTTTTT
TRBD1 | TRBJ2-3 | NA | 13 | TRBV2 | CASTRGFTDTQYF | TGTGCCAGCACCAGGGGGTTCACAGATACGCAGTATTTT
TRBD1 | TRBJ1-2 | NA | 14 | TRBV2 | CASSNQWTGNGYTF | TGTGCCAGCAGTAACCAATGGACAGGGAATGGCTACACCTTC
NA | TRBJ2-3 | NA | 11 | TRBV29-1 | CSVEAGDTQYF | TGCAGCGTTGAAGCCGGAGATACGCAGTATTTT